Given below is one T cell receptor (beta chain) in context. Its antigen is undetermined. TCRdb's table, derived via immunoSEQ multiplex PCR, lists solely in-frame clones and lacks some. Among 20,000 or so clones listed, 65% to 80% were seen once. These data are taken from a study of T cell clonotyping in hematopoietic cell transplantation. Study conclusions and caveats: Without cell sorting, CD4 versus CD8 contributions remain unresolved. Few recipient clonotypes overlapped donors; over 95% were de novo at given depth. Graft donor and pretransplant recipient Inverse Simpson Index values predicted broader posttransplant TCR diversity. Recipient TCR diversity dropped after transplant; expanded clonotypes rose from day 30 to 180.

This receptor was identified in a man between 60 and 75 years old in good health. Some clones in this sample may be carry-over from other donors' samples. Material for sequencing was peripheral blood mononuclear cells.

The CDR3 DNA is TGTGCCAGCAGCTTATTACCGGAGACCTACGAGCAGTACTTC. This codes for CASSLLPETYEQYF. The chain couples TRBV7-2 to TRBJ2-7; D gene ambiguous. V gave up 2 bases and J gave up 2 bases, with 10 bases separating them. Looked up from germline, CDR1 is SGHTA and CDR2 is FQGNSA. CDR3 size: 14 residues. Variable domain in full (rest from reference TRBV7-2 and TRBJ2-7): GAGVSQSPSNKVTEKGKDVELRCDPISGHTALYWYRQSLGQGLEFLIYFQGNSAPDKSGLPSDRFSAERTGGSVSTLTIQRTQQEDSAVYLCASSLLPETYEQYFGPGTRLTVT.